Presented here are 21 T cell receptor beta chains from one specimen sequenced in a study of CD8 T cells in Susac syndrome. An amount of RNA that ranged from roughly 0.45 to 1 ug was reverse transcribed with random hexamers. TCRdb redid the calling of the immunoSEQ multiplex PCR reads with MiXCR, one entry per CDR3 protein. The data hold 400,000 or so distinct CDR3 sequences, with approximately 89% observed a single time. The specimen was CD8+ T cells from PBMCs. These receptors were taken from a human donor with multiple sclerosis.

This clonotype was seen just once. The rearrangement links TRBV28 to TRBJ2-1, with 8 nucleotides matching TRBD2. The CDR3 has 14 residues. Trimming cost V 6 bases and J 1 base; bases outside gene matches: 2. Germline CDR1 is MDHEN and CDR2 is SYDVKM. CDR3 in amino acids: CASRLAESYNEQFF. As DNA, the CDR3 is TGTGCCAGCAGACTAGCGGAATCCTACAATGAGCAGTTCTTC.

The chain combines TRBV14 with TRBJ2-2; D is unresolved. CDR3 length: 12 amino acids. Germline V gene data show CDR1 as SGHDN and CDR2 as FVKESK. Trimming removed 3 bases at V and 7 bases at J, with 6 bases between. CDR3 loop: CASSHSLGELFF. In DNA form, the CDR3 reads TGTGCCAGCAGCCACTCACTCGGGGAGCTGTTTTTT.

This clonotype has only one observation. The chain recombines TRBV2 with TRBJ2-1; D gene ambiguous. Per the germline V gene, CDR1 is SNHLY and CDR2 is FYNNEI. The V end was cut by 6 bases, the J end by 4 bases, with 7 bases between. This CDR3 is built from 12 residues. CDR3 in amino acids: CASRPHYNEQFF. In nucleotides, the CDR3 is TGTGCCAGCAGGCCTCATTACAATGAGCAGTTCTTC.

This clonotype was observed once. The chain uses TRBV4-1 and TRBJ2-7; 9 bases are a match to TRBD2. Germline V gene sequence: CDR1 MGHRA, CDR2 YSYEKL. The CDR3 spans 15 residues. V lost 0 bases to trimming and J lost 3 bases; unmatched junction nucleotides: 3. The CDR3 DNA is TGCGCCAGCAGCCAAGATTGGACTAGCGTCTACGAGCAGTACTTC. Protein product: CASSQDWTSVYEQYF.

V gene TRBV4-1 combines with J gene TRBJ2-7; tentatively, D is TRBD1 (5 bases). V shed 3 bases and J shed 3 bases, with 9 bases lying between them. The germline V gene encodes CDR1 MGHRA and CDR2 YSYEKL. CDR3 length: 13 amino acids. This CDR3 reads CASSQATDYEQYF. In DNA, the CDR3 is TGCGCCAGCAGCCAGGCGACAGACTACGAGCAGTACTTC.

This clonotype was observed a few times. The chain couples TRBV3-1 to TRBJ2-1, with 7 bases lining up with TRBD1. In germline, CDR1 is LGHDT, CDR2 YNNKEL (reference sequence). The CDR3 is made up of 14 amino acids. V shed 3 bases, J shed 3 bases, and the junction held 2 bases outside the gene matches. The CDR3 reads CASSQGTDYNEQFF. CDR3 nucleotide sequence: TGTGCCAGCAGCCAGGGGACAGACTACAATGAGCAGTTCTTC.

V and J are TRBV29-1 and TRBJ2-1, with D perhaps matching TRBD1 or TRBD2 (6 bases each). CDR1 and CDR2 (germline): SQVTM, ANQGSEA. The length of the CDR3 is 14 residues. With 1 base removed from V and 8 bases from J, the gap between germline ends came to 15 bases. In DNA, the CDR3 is TGCAGCGTTGAAGTTCTGAGAGGGGGGCATGAGCAGTTCTTC. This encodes CSVEVLRGGHEQFF.

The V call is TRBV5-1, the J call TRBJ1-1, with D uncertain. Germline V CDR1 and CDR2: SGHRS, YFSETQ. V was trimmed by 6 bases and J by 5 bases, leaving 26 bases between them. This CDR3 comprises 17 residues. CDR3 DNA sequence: TGCGCCAGCATCGCAGGTGGTGAGGGTTCGATTTGGACTGAAGCTTTCTTT. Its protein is CASIAGGEGSIWTEAFF.

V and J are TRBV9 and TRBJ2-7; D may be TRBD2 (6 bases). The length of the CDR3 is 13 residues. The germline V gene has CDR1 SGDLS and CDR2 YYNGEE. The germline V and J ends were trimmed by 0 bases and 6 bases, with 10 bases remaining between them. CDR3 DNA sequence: TGTGCCAGCAGCGTAGGCGGGGCCGCCGAGCAGTACTTC. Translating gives CASSVGGAAEQYF.

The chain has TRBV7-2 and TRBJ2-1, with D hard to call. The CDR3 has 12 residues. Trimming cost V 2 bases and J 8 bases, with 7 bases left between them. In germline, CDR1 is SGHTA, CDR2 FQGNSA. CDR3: CASSLRVHEQFF. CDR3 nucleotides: TGTGCCAGCAGCTTAAGGGTTCATGAGCAGTTCTTC.

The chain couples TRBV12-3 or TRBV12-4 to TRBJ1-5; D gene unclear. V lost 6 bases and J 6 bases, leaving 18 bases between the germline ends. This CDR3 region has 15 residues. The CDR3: CASRAGGGSGQPQHF. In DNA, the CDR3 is TGTGCCAGCAGAGCGGGCGGAGGTTCGGGTCAGCCCCAGCATTTT.

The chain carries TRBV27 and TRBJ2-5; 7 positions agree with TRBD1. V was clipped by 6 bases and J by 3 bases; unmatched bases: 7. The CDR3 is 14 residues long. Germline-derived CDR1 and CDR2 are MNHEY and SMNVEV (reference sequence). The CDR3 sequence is CASRDLQGKETQYF. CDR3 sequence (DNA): TGTGCCAGCAGGGACCTACAGGGGAAAGAGACCCAGTACTTC.

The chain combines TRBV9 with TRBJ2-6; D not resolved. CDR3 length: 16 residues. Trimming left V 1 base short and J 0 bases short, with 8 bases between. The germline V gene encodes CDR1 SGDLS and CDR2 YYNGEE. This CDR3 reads CASSVWQYSGANVLTF. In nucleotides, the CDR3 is TGTGCCAGCAGCGTATGGCAGTACTCTGGGGCCAACGTCCTGACTTTC. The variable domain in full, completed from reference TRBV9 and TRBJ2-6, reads DSGVTQTPKHLITATGQRVTLRCSPRSGDLSVYWYQQSLDQGLQFLIQYYNGEERAKGNILERFSAQQFPDLHSELNLSSLELGDSALYFCASSVWQYSGANVLTFGAGSRLTVL.

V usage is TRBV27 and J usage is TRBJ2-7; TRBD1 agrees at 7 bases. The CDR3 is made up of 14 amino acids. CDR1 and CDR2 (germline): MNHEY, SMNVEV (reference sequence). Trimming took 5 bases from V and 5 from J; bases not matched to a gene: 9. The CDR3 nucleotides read TGTGCCAGCAGTAGGGCTACAGGGGTCGACGAGCAGTACTTC. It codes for CASSRATGVDEQYF.

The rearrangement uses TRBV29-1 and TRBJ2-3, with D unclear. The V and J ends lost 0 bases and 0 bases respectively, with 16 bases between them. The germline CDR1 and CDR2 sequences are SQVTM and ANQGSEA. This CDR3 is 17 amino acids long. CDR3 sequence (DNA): TGCAGCGTTGAAGATTTGTCGGCACCTCTTAGCACAGATACGCAGTATTTT. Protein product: CSVEDLSAPLSTDTQYF.

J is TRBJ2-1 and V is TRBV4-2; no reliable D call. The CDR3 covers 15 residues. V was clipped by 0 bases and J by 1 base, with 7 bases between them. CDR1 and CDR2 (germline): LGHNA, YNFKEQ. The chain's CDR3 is CASSQEMESYNEQFF. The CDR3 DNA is TGTGCCAGCAGCCAAGAGATGGAATCCTACAATGAGCAGTTCTTC.

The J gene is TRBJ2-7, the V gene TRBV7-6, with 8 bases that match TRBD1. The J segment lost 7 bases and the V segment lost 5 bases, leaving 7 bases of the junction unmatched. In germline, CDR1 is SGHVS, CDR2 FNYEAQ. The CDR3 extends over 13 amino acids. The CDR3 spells CASSTGQGGEQYF. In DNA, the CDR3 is TGTGCCAGCAGCACAGGACAGGGAGGAGAGCAGTACTTC. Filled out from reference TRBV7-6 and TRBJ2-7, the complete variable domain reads GAGVSQSPRYKVTKRGQDVALRCDPISGHVSLYWYRQALGQGPEFLTYFNYEAQQDKSGLPNDRFSAERPEGSISTLTIQRTEQRDSAMYRCASSTGQGGEQYFGPGTRLTVT.

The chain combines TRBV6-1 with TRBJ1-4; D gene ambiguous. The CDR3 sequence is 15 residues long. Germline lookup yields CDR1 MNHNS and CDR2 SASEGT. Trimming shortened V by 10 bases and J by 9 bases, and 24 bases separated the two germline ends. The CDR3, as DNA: TGTGCCACCTCCCCGGAGGGTCTCCCTACGAAAAAACTGTTTTTT. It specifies CATSPEGLPTKKLFF.

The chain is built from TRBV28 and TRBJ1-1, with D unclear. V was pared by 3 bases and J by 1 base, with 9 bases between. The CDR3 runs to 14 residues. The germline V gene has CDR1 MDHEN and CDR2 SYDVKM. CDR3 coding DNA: TGTGCCAGCAGTTTCACCCCCGGGAACACTGAAGCTTTCTTT. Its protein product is CASSFTPGNTEAFF. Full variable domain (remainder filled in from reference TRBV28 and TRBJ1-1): DVKVTQSSRYLVKRTGEKVFLECVQDMDHENMFWYRQDPGLGLRLIYFSYDVKMKEKGDIPEGYSVSREKKERFSLILESASTNQTSMYLCASSFTPGNTEAFFGQGTRLTVV.

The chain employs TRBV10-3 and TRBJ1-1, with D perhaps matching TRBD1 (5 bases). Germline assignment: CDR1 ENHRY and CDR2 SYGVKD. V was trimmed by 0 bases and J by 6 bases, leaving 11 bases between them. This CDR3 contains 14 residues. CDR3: CAISESRGEPEAFF. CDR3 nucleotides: TGTGCCATCAGTGAGTCGCGGGGGGAGCCTGAAGCTTTCTTT.

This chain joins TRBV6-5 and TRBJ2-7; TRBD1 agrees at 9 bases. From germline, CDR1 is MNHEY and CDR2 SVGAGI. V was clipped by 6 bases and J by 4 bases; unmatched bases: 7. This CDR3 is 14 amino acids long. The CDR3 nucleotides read TGTGCCAGCAGCAGCCTAGGACAGGGGTACGAGCAGTACTTC. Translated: CASSSLGQGYEQYF.